The following is a TCR beta chain sequence with its context. Donors were grouped by their self-reported clinical history. A PCR-confirmed or clinician-diagnosed COVID-19 case had contacted exposed participants within 2 weeks of entry. The entry originates in a study of blood T cell repertoires in COVID-19. V was pared by 6 bases and J by 9 bases, with 12 bases of the junction left unmatched. CDR3 length: 15 amino acids. Per the germline V gene, CDR1 is SGHDT and CDR2 is YYEEEE. Authors' processing steps: Estimated nucleated cell counts came from reference gene primer amplification. Generated by immunoSEQ multiplex PCR, the TCRdb table keeps only in-frame clones and is missing some. Clone size and V and J calls were adopted from that table, with D and trimming inferred from the DNA. The repertoire holds 240,000 or so clones, with just under 90% as singletons.

The sequencing input was PBMCs or T cells enriched from blood (not recorded which). The rearrangement joins TRBV5-6 to TRBJ1-6, with 7 bases matching TRBD1. This sequence was found in a man aged 45-65 years who had been exposed to COVID-19. CDR3 protein: CASTRVGQHVSPLHF. CDR3 nucleotide sequence: TGTGCCAGCACGCGTGTGGGACAGCATGTTTCACCCCTCCACTTT.